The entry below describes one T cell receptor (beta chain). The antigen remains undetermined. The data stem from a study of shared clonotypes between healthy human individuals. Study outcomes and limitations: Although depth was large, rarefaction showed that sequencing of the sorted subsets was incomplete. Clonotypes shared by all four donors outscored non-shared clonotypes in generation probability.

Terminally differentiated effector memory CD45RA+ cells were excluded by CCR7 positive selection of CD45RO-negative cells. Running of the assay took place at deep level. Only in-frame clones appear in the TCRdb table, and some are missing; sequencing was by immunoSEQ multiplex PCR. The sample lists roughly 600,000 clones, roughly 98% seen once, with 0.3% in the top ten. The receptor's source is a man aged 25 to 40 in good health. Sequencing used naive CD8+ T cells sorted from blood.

The CDR3 sequence is CSAGTGPYNEQFF. DNA of the CDR3: TGCAGCGCCGGGACAGGGCCCTACAATGAGCAGTTCTTC. This chain links TRBV29-1 with TRBJ2-1; 9 bases match TRBD1. The junction had 3 bases not matched to a gene; V was cut back by 7 bases and J by 2 bases. The CDR3 covers 13 residues. The germline V gene has CDR1 SQVTM and CDR2 ANQGSEA.